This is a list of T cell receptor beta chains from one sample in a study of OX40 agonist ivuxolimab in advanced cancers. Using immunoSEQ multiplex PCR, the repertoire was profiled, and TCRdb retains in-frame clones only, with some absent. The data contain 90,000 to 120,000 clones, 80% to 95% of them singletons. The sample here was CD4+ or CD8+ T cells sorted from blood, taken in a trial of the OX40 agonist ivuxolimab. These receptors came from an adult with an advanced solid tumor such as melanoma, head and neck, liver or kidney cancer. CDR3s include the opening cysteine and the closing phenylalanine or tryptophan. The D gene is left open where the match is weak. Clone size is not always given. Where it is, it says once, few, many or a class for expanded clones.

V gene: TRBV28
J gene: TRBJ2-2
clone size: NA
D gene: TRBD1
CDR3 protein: CASSGAGGRNTGELFF
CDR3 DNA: TGTGCCAGCAGCGGAGCAGGGGGCAGGAACACCGGGGAGCTGTTTTTT

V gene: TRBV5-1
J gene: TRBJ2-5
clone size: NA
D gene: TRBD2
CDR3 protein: CASSSGTSVETQYF
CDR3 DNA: TGCGCCAGCAGTTCCGGGACTAGCGTAGAGACCCAGTACTTC

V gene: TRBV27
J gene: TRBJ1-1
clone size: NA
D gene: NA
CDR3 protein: CASSPRGTEAFF
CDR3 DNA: TGTGCCAGCAGTCCCAGGGGTACTGAAGCTTTCTTT

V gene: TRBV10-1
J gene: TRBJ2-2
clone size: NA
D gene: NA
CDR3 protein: CASSGRTAGELFF
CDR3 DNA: TGCGCCAGCAGTGGACGGACAGCCGGGGAGCTGTTTTTT

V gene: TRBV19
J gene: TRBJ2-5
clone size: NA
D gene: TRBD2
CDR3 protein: CASSIAGGPQETQYF
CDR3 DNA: TGTGCCAGTAGTATAGCGGGAGGGCCGCAAGAGACCCAGTACTTC

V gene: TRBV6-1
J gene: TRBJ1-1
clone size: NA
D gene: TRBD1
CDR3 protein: CASSTGDSNTEAFF
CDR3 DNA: TGTGCCAGCAGTACAGGGGACTCGAACACTGAAGCTTTCTTT

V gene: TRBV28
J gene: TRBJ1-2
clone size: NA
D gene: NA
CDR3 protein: CASSPGQINYGYTF
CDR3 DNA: TGTGCCAGCAGCCCAGGACAGATTAACTATGGCTACACCTTC

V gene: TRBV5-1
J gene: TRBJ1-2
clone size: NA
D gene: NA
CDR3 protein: CASSPGGSSLFGDYGYTF
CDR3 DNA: TGCGCCAGCAGCCCGGGAGGGAGCTCCCTTTTCGGGGACTATGGCTACACCTTC

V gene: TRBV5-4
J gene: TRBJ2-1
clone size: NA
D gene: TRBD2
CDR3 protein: CASSPSGTYNEQFF
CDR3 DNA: TGTGCCAGCAGCCCTAGCGGGACCTACAATGAGCAGTTCTTC

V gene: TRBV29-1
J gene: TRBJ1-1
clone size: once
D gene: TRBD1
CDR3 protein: CSVPIRQGNTEAFF
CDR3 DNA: TGCAGCGTTCCCATCCGACAGGGGAACACTGAAGCTTTCTTT

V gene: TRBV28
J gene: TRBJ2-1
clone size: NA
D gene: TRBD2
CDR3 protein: CASSLPSGSPFSYNEQFF
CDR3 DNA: TGTGCCAGCAGTTTACCTAGCGGGAGCCCCTTCTCCTACAATGAGCAGTTCTTC

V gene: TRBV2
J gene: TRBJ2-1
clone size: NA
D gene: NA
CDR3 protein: CASTEGGGYNEQFF
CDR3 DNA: TGTGCCAGCACCGAGGGAGGGGGGTACAATGAGCAGTTCTTC

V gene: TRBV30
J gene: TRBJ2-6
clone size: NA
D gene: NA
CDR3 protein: CAWSPMSTASGANVLTF
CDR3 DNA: TGTGCCTGGAGCCCAATGTCGACAGCCTCTGGGGCCAACGTCCTGACTTTC

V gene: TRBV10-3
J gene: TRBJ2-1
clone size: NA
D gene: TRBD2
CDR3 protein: CAIGRRETYNEQFF
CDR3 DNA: TGTGCCATCGGGAGGCGGGAGACTTACAATGAGCAGTTCTTC

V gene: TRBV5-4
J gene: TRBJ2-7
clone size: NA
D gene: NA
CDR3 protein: CASSLGGRADSYEQYF
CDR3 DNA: TGTGCCAGCAGCTTGGGTGGTAGGGCCGACTCCTACGAGCAGTACTTC

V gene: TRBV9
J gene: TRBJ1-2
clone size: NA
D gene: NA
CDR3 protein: CASSVGHLLSF
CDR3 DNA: TGTGCCAGCAGCGTGGGCCATCTACTTAGCTTC

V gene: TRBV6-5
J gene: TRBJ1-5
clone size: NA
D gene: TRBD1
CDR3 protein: CASSYGTGGNQPQHF
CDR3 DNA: TGTGCCAGCAGTTACGGGACAGGGGGTAATCAGCCCCAGCATTTT

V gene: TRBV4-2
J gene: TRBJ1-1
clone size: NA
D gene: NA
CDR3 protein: CASSQEPGGTPGNTEAFF
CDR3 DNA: TGTGCCAGCAGCCAAGAGCCGGGGGGGACCCCGGGGAACACTGAAGCTTTCTTT

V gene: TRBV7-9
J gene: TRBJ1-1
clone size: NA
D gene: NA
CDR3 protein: CASSPRTFFEAFF
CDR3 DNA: TGTGCCAGCAGCCCGCGGACATTCTTCGAAGCTTTCTTT

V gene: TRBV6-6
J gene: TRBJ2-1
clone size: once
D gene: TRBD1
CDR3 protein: CASSYPPGGSSNEQFF
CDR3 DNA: TGTGCCAGCAGTTACCCCCCAGGGGGCTCTAGCAATGAGCAGTTCTTC

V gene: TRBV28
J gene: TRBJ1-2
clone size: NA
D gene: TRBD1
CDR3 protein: CASSLRQGNTHGYTF
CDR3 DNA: TGTGCCAGCAGTTTAAGACAGGGGAATACTCATGGCTACACCTTC

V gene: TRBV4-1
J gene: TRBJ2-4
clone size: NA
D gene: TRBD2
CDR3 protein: CASSPLAGGPAKNIQYF
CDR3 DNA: TGCGCCAGCAGCCCCCTAGCGGGAGGTCCGGCCAAAAACATTCAGTACTTC

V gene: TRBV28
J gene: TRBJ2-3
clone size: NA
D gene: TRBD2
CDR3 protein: CASSLTGTSGTDTQYF
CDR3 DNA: TGTGCCAGCAGTTTGACCGGGACTAGCGGGACCGATACGCAGTATTTT

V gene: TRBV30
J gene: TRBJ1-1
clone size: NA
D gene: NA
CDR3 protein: CAWNKRGSNPLNTEAFF
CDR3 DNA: TGTGCCTGGAATAAGCGAGGATCCAACCCTTTGAACACTGAAGCTTTCTTT